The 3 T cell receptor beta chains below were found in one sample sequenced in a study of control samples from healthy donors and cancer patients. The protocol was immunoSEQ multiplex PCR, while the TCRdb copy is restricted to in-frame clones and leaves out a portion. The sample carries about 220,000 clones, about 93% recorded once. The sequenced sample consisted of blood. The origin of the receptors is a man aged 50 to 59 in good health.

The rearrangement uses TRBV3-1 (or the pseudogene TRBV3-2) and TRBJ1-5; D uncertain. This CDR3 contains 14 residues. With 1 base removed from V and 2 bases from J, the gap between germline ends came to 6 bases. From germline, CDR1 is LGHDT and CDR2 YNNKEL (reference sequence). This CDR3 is CASSQGNRNQPQHF. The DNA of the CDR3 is TGTGCCAGCAGCCAAGGGAACCGCAATCAGCCCCAGCATTTT.

The DNA of the CDR3 is TGTGCCGGAAAAACCCAACCAGCGGGAAGCTCCTACGAGCAGTACTTC. Protein product: CAGKTQPAGSSYEQYF. This chain uses TRBV2 with TRBJ2-7; 7 bases agree with TRBD2. With V trimmed by 11 bases and J by 0 bases, 16 bases remained unmatched. In germline, CDR1 is SNHLY, CDR2 FYNNEI. The CDR3 has 16 residues.

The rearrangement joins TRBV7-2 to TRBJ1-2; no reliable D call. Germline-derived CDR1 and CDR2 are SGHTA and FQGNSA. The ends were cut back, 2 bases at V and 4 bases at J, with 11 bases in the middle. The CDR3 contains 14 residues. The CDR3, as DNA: TGTGCCAGCAGCTTAACGCCAGGTCCCTATGGCTACACCTTC. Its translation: CASSLTPGPYGYTF.